The present TCR beta chain was sequenced within a study of CD8+CD57+ T cells in acquired aplastic anemia (dated by TCRdb to 2017 to 2018). For the study in its entirety: DNA extracted from sorted CD4+ and CD8+ cells had a mean of roughly 3 ug, with a range of roughly 0.17 to 30 ug. A CD8+CD57+ expansion meant a frequency higher than the mean frequency seen in healthy subjects. Points the paper makes about the study in general: Around 30 CD8+ CDR3 sequences were found in both patients and controls but appeared to be highly expressed in patients and within the immunodominant clones of the patients. Patients and healthy controls showed no significant difference in CD8+ Simpson's diversity (P=0.060).

This clonotype was counted once. Its recognized antigen is unknown. Mismatch with germline at one junction end may stem from a read error. CDR1 LNHDA and CDR2 SQIVND were looked up in the germline V gene (reference sequence). The CDR3, from cysteine to phenylalanine, totals 15 residues. Of the read, only the CDR3 DNA is kept; its 45 bases are in frame from base 1. The patients picked for sequencing were ones in whom flow cytometry had shown an expansion of CD8+CD57+ cells. All patients had severe acquired aplastic anemia diagnosed by International Study of Aplastic Anemia and Agranulocytosis and Camitta criteria. At the time blood was sampled, none of the patients had received any therapy. In the study, sorted CD4+ and CD8+ blood T cells from patients with severe aplastic anemia and from healthy subjects underwent deep sequencing of TCR repertoires. Patients were enrolled under clinicaltrials.gov protocols 00001620, 01623167, 00001397, 00071045, 00081523 and 00961064 in the USA. Ficoll-Paque density gradient centrifugation was used to isolate peripheral blood mononuclear cells. Before DNA extraction, CD4+ and CD8+ T cells were sorted with FACS or magnetic beads.

Genomic DNA served as template for TCR beta VDJ combination and CDR3 sequence profiling. An Illumina HiSeq 2000 was used for TCR repertoire sequencing. In the authors' own workflow: Repertoire assessment relied on Simpson's diversity index, CDR3 size and DJ length profiles, and TRBV/TRBJ rearrangement plots. Whichever DNA sequence was most abundant in the deep sequencing data was defined as the immunodominant clone. CDR3 amino acid sequences were screened for sharing across subjects and were compared with published repertoires and the VDJdb database. TCRdb reran the public reads through fastp at Q25 and MiXCR, keeping productive beta chains. Identical CDR3 proteins give one entry, which carries the most common genes and DNA. The V and J calls here are based on TCRdb, not the publication. This sample gives approximately 250,000 distinct CDR3 sequences in total; 65% to 90% of them show up just once. The ten largest account for about 41% of the sample.

This sequence was found in a human donor with aplastic anemia. This chain joins TRBV19 to TRBJ1-1; the D gene lacks a confident call. The specimen was sorted CD4+, CD8+, or CD8+CD57+ T cells (not recorded which) from PBMCs. The sequenced DNA is TGTGCCAGTAGCATAGCTAGCGGAGCCTTCGGTGAACCTTTCTTT. Translated, it gives CASSIASGAFGEPFF.